The present entry profiles one T cell receptor beta chain with its context. Its antigen is not identified. Some clones are missing from TCRdb's copy, which holds only in-frame ones; the method was immunoSEQ multiplex PCR. This sample has fewer than 550,000 clones; about 79% occur once, and the top ten carry around 13%. The data were taken from a study of shared clonotypes between healthy human individuals. Notes on the study in general: The sampled material consisted only of blood, and tissue repertoires are likely to differ.

The CDR3 runs to 17 residues. Between the trimmed V and J ends, which lost 1 base and 0 bases, there was a span of 15 bases. Germline CDR1 and CDR2: SGHAT and FQNNGV. There were no recent acute infections or vaccinations among the donors, who were healthy HIV-negative adults. The TCR comes from a woman in her thirties or forties in good health. Some clones in this sample may be carry-over from other donors' samples. Sample: PBMCs. The V gene is TRBV11-2, the J gene TRBJ1-2; D is uncertain. CDR3 protein: CASSLVPNMIANYGYTF. The CDR3 DNA is TGTGCCAGCAGCTTAGTCCCTAACATGATAGCTAACTATGGCTACACCTTC.